These 30 T cell receptor beta chains were sequenced from one sample in a study of T cells in localized non-small cell lung cancer. Sequenced by immunoSEQ multiplex PCR; TCRdb stores in-frame clones only, minus some. Of approximately 20,000 clones detected, roughly 84% appear once; the ten largest clones hold 2% to 2.5%. Here the sequenced sample was peripheral blood, taken before any cancer treatment. The receptors come from a man aged 35 to 69 with stage I lung adenocarcinoma.

The chain is built from TRBV5-1 and TRBJ1-3; D gene ambiguous. CDR1 and CDR2 from the germline V gene are SGHRS and YFSETQ. The length of the CDR3 is 14 residues. The V gene lost 4 bases and the J gene lost 0 bases, with 8 bases spanning the gap. The CDR3 protein is CASSRLDSGNTIYF. CDR3 DNA: TGCGCCAGCAGCCGGTTGGACTCTGGAAACACCATATATTTT. Based on the CDR3 plus reference TRBV5-1 and TRBJ1-3, the full variable domain is KAGVTQTPRYLIKTRGQQVTLSCSPISGHRSVSWYQQTPGQGLQFLFEYFSETQRNKGNFPGRFSGRQFSNSRSEMNVSTLELGDSALYLCASSRLDSGNTIYFGEGSWLTVV.

This sequence joins TRBV7-8 and TRBJ1-1; D gene uncertain. The CDR3 has 13 amino acids. Germline-derived CDR1 and CDR2 are SGHVS and FQNEAQ. The germline V and J ends were trimmed by 2 bases and 1 base, with 5 bases remaining between them. The CDR3 nucleotides are TGTGCCAGCAGCTTACTGGGGAACACTGAAGCTTTCTTT. It translates to CASSLLGNTEAFF.

The chain combines TRBV29-1 with TRBJ2-1; tentatively, D is TRBD1 (6 bases). Germline V gene lookup returns CDR1 SQVTM and CDR2 ANQGSEA. Trimming took off 7 bases at V and 6 bases at J, with 19 bases between the two ends. The CDR3 is 14 residues long. CDR3 coding DNA: TGCAGCGCCAGAGGACAGCCTATCTTCAATGAGCAGTTCTTC. Translated, it gives CSARGQPIFNEQFF.

This chain's CDR3 is CASSLQPNEKLFF. The DNA for the CDR3 is TGTGCCAGCAGCTTGCAGCCTAATGAAAAACTGTTTTTT. The rearrangement joins TRBV7-7 to TRBJ1-4; D unclear. The CDR3 totals 13 residues. The germline V gene encodes CDR1 SSHAT and CDR2 FNYEAQ (reference sequence). The V end was cut by 3 bases, the J end by 3 bases, with 5 bases between.

The chain couples TRBV18 to TRBJ2-7; D not certain. CDR1 is KGHSH, CDR2 LQKENI, per germline. The CDR3 is made up of 11 amino acids. The V end was cut by 6 bases, the J end by 3 bases, with 6 bases between. The CDR3 bases are TGTGCCAGCTCGAAGGACTACGAGCAGTACTTC. This sequence encodes CASSKDYEQYF. The full variable domain, completed using reference TRBV18 and TRBJ2-7, is NAGVMQNPRHLVRRRGQEARLRCSPMKGHSHVYWYRQLPEEGLKFMVYLQKENIIDESGMPKERFSAEFPKEGPSILRIQQVVRGDSAAYFCASSKDYEQYFGPGTRLTVT.

J is TRBJ1-5 and V is TRBV4-2; no clear D. This CDR3 spans 15 amino acids. Germline V lookup: CDR1 LGHNA, CDR2 YNFKEQ. The V gene lost 0 bases and the J gene lost 4 bases, with 10 bases spanning the gap. For the CDR3, the DNA is TGTGCCAGCAGCCAAGACCCAAAGGGAAATCAGCCCCAGCATTTT. Translation: CASSQDPKGNQPQHF.

This rearrangement joins TRBV19 to TRBJ2-1, with 9 bases aligning to TRBD1. The V gene end was trimmed by 10 bases and the J gene end by 9 bases; junction bases not matched to a gene: 10. This CDR3 is built from 13 residues. Germline assignment: CDR1 LNHDA and CDR2 SQIVND (reference sequence). The CDR3 DNA follows: TGTGCCACGACCGGGACAGGGTTGTCTGAGCAGTTCTTC. It specifies CATTGTGLSEQFF.

CDR3: CASSLNRDSYEQYF. CDR3 bases: TGTGCCAGCAGCTTAAACAGGGACTCCTACGAGCAGTACTTC. The rearrangement links TRBV7-3 to TRBJ2-7; tentative D call: TRBD1 (6 bases). V was cut by 1 base and J by 0 bases, with 7 bases left in between. Germline lookup yields CDR1 SGHTA and CDR2 FQGTGA. The CDR3 sequence is 14 residues long.

The V and J genes are TRBV10-3 and TRBJ2-7, with 7 bases matching TRBD1. The CDR3 loop spans 13 amino acids. CDR1 and CDR2 (germline): ENHRY, SYGVKD. V shed 6 bases, J shed 2 bases, and the junction held 4 bases outside the gene matches. CDR3 region: CAISRDSTYEQYF. The CDR3 DNA is TGTGCCATCAGCCGGGACAGCACCTACGAGCAGTACTTC.

Here the CDR3 DNA reads TGTGCCAGCAGCTTCCGCGGGACGGACACCATATATTTT. Encoded protein: CASSFRGTDTIYF. This rearrangement joins TRBV7-2 to TRBJ1-3; a weak D match, TRBD1 (5 bases). The CDR3 is made up of 13 amino acids. Germline V lookup: CDR1 SGHTA, CDR2 FQGNSA. V was shortened by 3 bases and J by 8 bases, with 11 bases between the two germline ends.

V usage is TRBV6-1 and J usage is TRBJ2-7, with D possibly TRBD1 on 5 matching bases. The CDR3 totals 13 residues. Per the germline V gene, CDR1 is MNHNS and CDR2 is SASEGT. V was trimmed by 5 bases and J by 0 bases, leaving 8 bases between them. The CDR3 sequence: CASSIDSSYEQYF. The CDR3 nucleotides are TGTGCCAGCAGTATAGACAGCTCCTACGAGCAGTACTTC.

The rearrangement uses TRBV15 and TRBJ1-5; 9 bases are a match to TRBD1. The CDR3 extends over 16 amino acids. J gave up 8 bases and V 4 bases, and 12 bases lay outside the gene matches. The V gene's germline CDR1 is LNHNV and CDR2 YYDKDF (reference sequence). As DNA, the CDR3 is TGTGCCACCAGCATGGGACAGGGATTACCCAGGGAGCCCCAGCATTTT. Protein: CATSMGQGLPREPQHF.

This chain joins TRBV30 and TRBJ2-5; D remains unclear. The CDR3 is made up of 12 amino acids. The V end lost 1 base, the J end lost 5 bases, and 8 bases lay between the germline ends. CDR1 and CDR2 from the germline V gene are GTSNPN and SVGIG (reference sequence). DNA of the CDR3: TGTGCCTGGAGTGGAATGCGGGAGACCCAGTACTTC. Translation: CAWSGMRETQYF.

A single count supports this clone. The genes are TRBV5-1 and TRBJ2-5; no clear D gene. Looked up from germline, CDR1 is SGHRS and CDR2 is YFSETQ. V was clipped by 2 bases and J by 5 bases, with 4 bases between them. The CDR3 covers 11 residues. The CDR3: CASSFLETQYF. The CDR3 DNA sequence: TGCGCCAGCAGCTTCTTGGAGACCCAGTACTTC.

This chain joins TRBV28 and TRBJ1-3; D uncertain. Trimming took 10 bases from V and 7 from J, leaving 23 bases between them. From germline, CDR1 is MDHEN and CDR2 SYDVKM. The CDR3 is 15 residues long. CDR3 sequence: CATRIGDTMTNTIYF. The CDR3 coding sequence is TGTGCCACCAGGATAGGCGACACGATGACCAACACCATATATTTT.

The chain recombines TRBV9 with TRBJ2-1; 8 bases align to TRBD1. The CDR3 has 16 residues. CDR1 and CDR2 from the germline V gene are SGDLS and YYNGEE. Trimming removed 4 bases from V and 1 base from J; junction bases left unmatched: 7. CDR3 DNA sequence: TGTGCCAGCAGCCCGAGAGGACAGGGATCCTACAATGAGCAGTTCTTC. It specifies CASSPRGQGSYNEQFF.

This clone was recorded only once. J is TRBJ2-3 and V is TRBV7-2; D is unclear. Germline V gene lookup returns CDR1 SGHTA and CDR2 FQGNSA. Trimming took 2 bases from V and 1 from J, leaving 7 bases between them. The CDR3 is 14 residues long. CDR3 sequence reads: CASSLRPGTDTQYF. The CDR3 coding sequence is TGTGCCAGCAGCTTACGGCCGGGCACAGATACGCAGTATTTT.

V usage is TRBV18 and J usage is TRBJ1-5, with no clear D. The V gene's germline CDR1 is KGHSH and CDR2 LQKENI. The CDR3 spans 13 residues. V dropped 5 bases and J dropped 1 base, with 6 bases sitting between them. The CDR3 reads CASSGQSNQPQHF. CDR3 DNA: TGTGCCAGCTCAGGCCAGAGCAATCAGCCCCAGCATTTT. The full variable domain, in which reference TRBV18 and TRBJ1-5 provide the parts outside the CDR3, is NAGVMQNPRHLVRRRGQEARLRCSPMKGHSHVYWYRQLPEEGLKFMVYLQKENIIDESGMPKERFSAEFPKEGPSILRIQQVVRGDSAAYFCASSGQSNQPQHFGDGTRLSIL.

The J gene is TRBJ2-6, the V gene TRBV4-3; maybe TRBD1 (6 bases). The CDR3 totals 17 residues. Per germline, CDR1 LGHNA and CDR2 YSLEER. V lost 3 bases, J lost 0 bases, and 12 bases lay in between. The CDR3 DNA follows: TGCGCCAGCAGCCAGGACAGTCCCTCCTCTGGGGCCAACGTCCTGACTTTC. It codes for CASSQDSPSSGANVLTF.

The genes are TRBV27 and TRBJ2-1; 7 nucleotides line up with TRBD1. This CDR3 spans 15 amino acids. The ends lost 6 bases at V and 2 bases at J; junction bases unmatched: 7. Germline V CDR1 and CDR2: MNHEY, SMNVEV (reference sequence). CDR3 DNA sequence: TGTGCCAGCAGCCAGGACAGGTCTGCCTACAATGAGCAGTTCTTC. This codes for CASSQDRSAYNEQFF.

This clone appeared once. The chain links TRBV18 to TRBJ2-1; the match to TRBD2 covers 15 bases. Trimming removed 2 bases from V and 12 bases from J; junction bases left unmatched: 8. The germline CDR1 and CDR2 sequences are KGHSH and LQKENI. There are 16 residues in the CDR3. CDR3 sequence (DNA): TGTGCCAGCTCACCATCGGGACTAGCGGGAGGCACGGGGCAGTTCTTC. Amino acid sequence: CASSPSGLAGGTGQFF.

CDR3 residues: CASSWGQGRTDTQYF. The CDR3 DNA reads as TGTGCCAGCAGCTGGGGACAGGGGCGGACAGATACGCAGTATTTT. The V gene is TRBV7-2, the J gene TRBJ2-3; 10 bases are shared with TRBD1. CDR1 SGHTA and CDR2 FQGNSA come from the germline V gene. This CDR3 has 15 amino acids. V gave up 4 bases and J gave up 3 bases; unmatched junction bases: 4.

The chain uses TRBV18 and TRBJ2-4; D is tentatively TRBD1 or TRBD2 (6 bases each). Germline values: CDR1 KGHSH, CDR2 LQKENI. The CDR3 loop spans 14 amino acids. The V end lost 2 bases, the J end lost 6 bases, and 11 bases lay between the germline ends. Here the CDR3 DNA reads TGTGCCAGCTCACCAGGAAGGGGGGTAAACATTCAGTACTTC. This encodes CASSPGRGVNIQYF.

CDR3 region: CASSLSLYGYTF. DNA for the CDR3: TGTGCCAGCAGTTTAAGTCTCTATGGCTACACCTTC. The chain carries TRBV28 and TRBJ1-2; D is ambiguous. Trimming took 2 bases from V and 4 from J, leaving 5 bases between them. The CDR3 covers 12 residues. CDR1 is MDHEN, CDR2 SYDVKM, per germline.

The sample holds a few counts of this clone. V is TRBV7-2 and J is TRBJ1-5, with D tentatively TRBD1 (5 bases). Looked up from germline, CDR1 is SGHTA and CDR2 is FQGNSA. V lost 8 bases and J 5 bases, leaving 16 bases between the germline ends. CDR3 length: 14 residues. The CDR3: CASSPGGEYQPQHF. As DNA, the CDR3 is TGTGCCAGCTCCCCCGGGGGGGAGTATCAGCCCCAGCATTTT.

The genes are TRBV28 and TRBJ1-5, with 10 positions matching TRBD1. The CDR3 consists of 13 residues. Germline assignment: CDR1 MDHEN and CDR2 SYDVKM. The V segment lost 8 bases and the J segment 3 bases; nucleotides outside the gene matches: 1. CDR3 loop: CASGQGVNQPQHF. CDR3 bases: TGTGCCAGCGGACAGGGGGTCAATCAGCCCCAGCATTTT. The complete variable domain, with remaining parts taken from reference TRBV28 and TRBJ1-5, reads DVKVTQSSRYLVKRTGEKVFLECVQDMDHENMFWYRQDPGLGLRLIYFSYDVKMKEKGDIPEGYSVSREKKERFSLILESASTNQTSMYLCASGQGVNQPQHFGDGTRLSIL.

The chain joins TRBV2 to TRBJ1-2, with D unresolved. Germline V gives CDR1 SNHLY, CDR2 FYNNEI. The length of the CDR3 is 13 residues. The V end was cut by 0 bases, the J end by 12 bases, with 14 bases between. CDR3 in DNA: TGTGCCAGCAGTGAAGCTTACGTCTCTCCCCACACCTTC. Its protein product is CASSEAYVSPHTF.

CDR3 nucleotides: TGCGCCAGCAGTCATCCCCGGGACCCCTTCTTAAAGGAGACCCAGTACTTC. Its protein is CASSHPRDPFLKETQYF. The genes are TRBV23-1 and TRBJ2-5, with D perhaps TRBD1 or TRBD2 (5 bases each). TRBV23-1 is treated as an ORF (open reading frame) with a function not yet certain. The CDR3 runs to 17 residues. With 3 bases removed from V and 5 bases from J, the gap between germline ends came to 22 bases.

The chain couples TRBV2 to TRBJ1-5; D remains unclear. Between the trimmed V and J ends, which lost 6 bases and 10 bases, there was a span of 19 bases. The CDR3 spans 14 residues. The germline CDR1 and CDR2 sequences are SNHLY and FYNNEI. In DNA, the CDR3 is TGTGCCAGCAGAACAGAACCCGATAAAGTACCCCAGCATTTT. This encodes CASRTEPDKVPQHF.

The genes are TRBV5-4 and TRBJ2-4; D assignment may be TRBD1 or TRBD2 (6 bases each). This CDR3 is built from 16 residues. CDR1 and CDR2 (germline): SGHNT, YYREEE (reference sequence). Trimming removed 4 bases from V and 1 base from J, with 15 bases in between. CDR3 DNA sequence: TGTGCCAGCAGCGGCAGGGGAGGAGAGGCCAAAAACATTCAGTACTTC. Translating it yields CASSGRGGEAKNIQYF. Together with reference TRBV5-4 and TRBJ2-4, the CDR3 gives the full variable domain: ETGVTQSPTHLIKTRGQQVTLRCSSQSGHNTVSWYQQALGQGPQFIFQYYREEENGRGNFPPRFSGLQFPNYSSELNVNALELDDSALYLCASSGRGGEAKNIQYFGAGTRLSVL.